A selection of T cell receptor beta chains follows, all from one sample in a study of circulating and synovial CD4+ cells in juvenile arthritis. Repertoires were generated with immunoSEQ multiplex PCR, while TCRdb's copy carries only in-frame clones and drops some. The sample comprises under 35,000 clones, around 93% of which are singletons, and around 2.8% rests with the top ten. Sequencing was carried out using CD4+ T cells from blood. The receptors here all came from a human donor with juvenile idiopathic arthritis. Each CDR3 is given with its conserved first and last residue. D genes are given only for firm matches. Some rows have no size entry. The others give once, few or many, or a class for an expanded clone.

len	d_gene	v_gene	abundance	j_gene	CDR3aa	CDR3nt
17	TRBD2	TRBV5-6	NA	TRBJ2-1	CASSDETLAGVGNEQFF	TGTGCCAGCAGCGACGAGACCCTAGCGGGAGTAGGAAATGAGCAGTTCTTC
20	NA	TRBV10-1	NA	TRBJ2-2	CATLIPPPSTGNLNTGELFF	TGCGCCACCCTCATCCCCCCTCCCTCAACAGGGAACCTGAACACCGGGGAGCTGTTTTTT
15	NA	TRBV5-1	NA	TRBJ2-6	CASNEGRGGANVLTF	TGCGCCAGCAACGAAGGCCGGGGAGGGGCCAACGTCCTGACTTTC
17	TRBD2	TRBV14	NA	TRBJ2-1	CASSLWESGRAYNEQFF	TGTGCCAGCAGTCTTTGGGAAAGCGGGAGGGCCTACAATGAGCAGTTCTTC
11	NA	TRBV4-1	NA	TRBJ1-1	CASSQDYVAFF	TGCGCCAGCAGCCAAGACTACGTAGCTTTCTTT
16	TRBD1	TRBV27	NA	TRBJ2-2	CASRDDRGRRTGELFF	TGTGCCAGCAGGGACGACAGGGGGCGCCGAACCGGGGAGCTGTTTTTT
13	TRBD1	TRBV13	NA	TRBJ1-1	CASSRRARGKAFF	TGTGCCAGCAGCCGAAGAGCCAGGGGGAAAGCTTTCTTT
13	NA	TRBV5-1	NA	TRBJ2-3	CASSETDTDTQYF	TGCGCCAGTTCCGAGACTGACACAGATACGCAGTATTTT
14	TRBD1	TRBV5-4	NA	TRBJ2-5	CASSNDRVGKTQYF	TGTGCCAGCAGCAATGACAGGGTGGGTAAGACCCAGTACTTC
14	NA	TRBV5-6	NA	TRBJ1-5	CASSPLRGGDAQHF	TGTGCCAGCAGCCCTCTCCGTGGAGGGGACGCCCAGCATTTT
16	TRBD2	TRBV5-8	NA	TRBJ2-3	CASSPLRTSGRDTQYF	TGTGCCAGCAGCCCCCTTCGGACTAGCGGTCGGGATACGCAGTATTTT
16	NA	TRBV18	once	TRBJ1-3	CASSPPNKGPGNTIYF	TGTGCCAGCTCACCACCGAACAAGGGGCCAGGAAACACCATATATTTT
16	TRBD2	TRBV30	NA	TRBJ2-2	CAWSVGSGIGTGELFF	TGTGCCTGGAGTGTAGGGAGCGGGATAGGGACCGGGGAGCTGTTTTTT
16	NA	TRBV28	NA	TRBJ1-2	CASSQSNRVHNYGYTF	TGTGCCAGCAGTCAATCTAACAGGGTACACAACTATGGCTACACCTTC
15	NA	TRBV27	NA	TRBJ2-2	CASSFRGSNTGELFF	TGTGCCAGCAGTTTCAGGGGTTCTAACACCGGGGAGCTGTTTTTT
15	NA	TRBV2	NA	TRBJ2-1	CASSDVWSSYNEQFF	TGTGCCAGCAGTGACGTGTGGAGTTCCTACAATGAGCAGTTCTTC
13	NA	TRBV6-5	NA	TRBJ2-5	CASSYSRKRTQYF	TGTGCCAGCAGTTACTCGAGAAAACGGACCCAGTACTTC
13	TRBD1	TRBV2	NA	TRBJ2-7	CASTRTGGYEQYF	TGTGCCAGCACTCGGACAGGGGGCTACGAGCAGTACTTC